This entry concerns a single T cell receptor beta chain. The antigen is undetermined. Treatment indicated: roughly nine-day PBMC culture with coronavirus spike peptide pools or control peptides (ViraFEST assay). This CDR3 is 14 amino acids long. Germline assignment: CDR1 GTSNPN and CDR2 SVGIG (reference sequence). The V end lost 3 bases, the J end lost 0 bases, and 8 bases lay between the germline ends. An Oncomine TCR Beta short-read assay was used to sequence the DNA from cultured CD4+ T cells. From the PCR reads, TCRdb called clonotypes with MiXCR, one entry per CDR3 protein. Of more than 15,000 distinct CDR3 sequences in the sample, 44% were seen once. This sample was taken from a study of vaccination and CD4 T cells after COVID-19. Study details: Post-COVID specimens were obtained a median approximately 95 days after diagnosis (range 35 to 161). Blood was drawn a median around 72 days post second dose, range 14 to 241.

The rearrangement links TRBV30 to TRBJ2-2; possibly TRBD1 or TRBD2 for D (6 bases each). Material for sequencing was CD4+ T cells from blood, cultured in vitro. This clonotype was obtained from a human donor who had recovered from COVID-19. Here the CDR3 DNA reads TGTGCCTGGAGAGGGGGGACGAACACCGGGGAGCTGTTTTTT. It codes for CAWRGGTNTGELFF.